The present T cell receptor (beta chain) was sequenced within a study of lymphopenia after photon versus proton radiotherapy. This CDR3 spans 14 amino acids. V gave up 0 bases and J gave up 7 bases, with 15 bases separating them. Per the germline V gene, CDR1 is GTSNPN and CDR2 is SVGIG (reference sequence). Method: immunoSEQ multiplex PCR; TCRdb's copy keeps in-frame clones and lacks some. The repertoire has 55,000 to 70,000 clones, about 86% of them found once; the top ten carry roughly 2.3%. The TCR originated in a man aged 35 to 55 with gastric cancer. This sample comprised peripheral blood, obtained from a patient treated with photon-based radiotherapy. The chain recombines TRBV30 with TRBJ1-1; no clear D. CDR3 in amino acids: CAWSVPPNRIEAFF. CDR3 bases: TGTGCCTGGAGTGTCCCCCCCAATCGCATTGAAGCTTTCTTT.